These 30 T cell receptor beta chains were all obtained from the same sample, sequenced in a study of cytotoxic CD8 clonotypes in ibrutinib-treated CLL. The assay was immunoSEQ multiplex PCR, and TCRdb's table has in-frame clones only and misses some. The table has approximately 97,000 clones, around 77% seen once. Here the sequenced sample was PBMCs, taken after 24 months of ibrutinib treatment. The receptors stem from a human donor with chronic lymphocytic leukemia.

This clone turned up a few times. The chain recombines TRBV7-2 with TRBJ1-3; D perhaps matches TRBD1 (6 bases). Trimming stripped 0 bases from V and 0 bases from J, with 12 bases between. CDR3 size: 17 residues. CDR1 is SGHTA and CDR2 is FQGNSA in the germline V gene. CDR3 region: CASSLAGRGDSGNTIYF. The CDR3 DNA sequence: TGTGCCAGCAGCTTAGCGGGCAGGGGCGACTCTGGAAACACCATATATTTT.

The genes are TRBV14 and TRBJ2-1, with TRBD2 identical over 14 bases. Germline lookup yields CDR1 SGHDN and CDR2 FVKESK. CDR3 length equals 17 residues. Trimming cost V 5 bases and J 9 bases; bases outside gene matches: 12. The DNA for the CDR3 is TGTGCCAGCAGCGTTCTATCGGGACTAGCGGGAGAGGGTGAGCAGTTCTTC. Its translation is CASSVLSGLAGEGEQFF. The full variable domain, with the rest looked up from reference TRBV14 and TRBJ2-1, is EAGVTQFPSHSVIEKGQTVTLRCDPISGHDNLYWYRRVMGKEIKFLLHFVKESKQDESGMPNNRFLAERTGGTYSTLKVQPAELEDSGVYFCASSVLSGLAGEGEQFFGPGTRLTVL.

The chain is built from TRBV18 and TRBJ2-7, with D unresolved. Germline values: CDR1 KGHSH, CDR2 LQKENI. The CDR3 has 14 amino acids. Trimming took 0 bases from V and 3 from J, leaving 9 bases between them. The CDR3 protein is CASSPPGGGYEQYF. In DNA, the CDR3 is TGTGCCAGCTCACCACCAGGCGGTGGCTACGAGCAGTACTTC.

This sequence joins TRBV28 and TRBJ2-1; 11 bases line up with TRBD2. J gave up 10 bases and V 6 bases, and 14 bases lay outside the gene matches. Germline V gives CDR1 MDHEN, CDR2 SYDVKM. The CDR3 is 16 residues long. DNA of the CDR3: TGTGCCAGCAGACGCAGGAAACCGGGACTAGCGGACGAGCAGTTCTTC. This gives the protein CASRRRKPGLADEQFF. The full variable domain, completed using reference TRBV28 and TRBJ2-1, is DVKVTQSSRYLVKRTGEKVFLECVQDMDHENMFWYRQDPGLGLRLIYFSYDVKMKEKGDIPEGYSVSREKKERFSLILESASTNQTSMYLCASRRRKPGLADEQFFGPGTRLTVL.

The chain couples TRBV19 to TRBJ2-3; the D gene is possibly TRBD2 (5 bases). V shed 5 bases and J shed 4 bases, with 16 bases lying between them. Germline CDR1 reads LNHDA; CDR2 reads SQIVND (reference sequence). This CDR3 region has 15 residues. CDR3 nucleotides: TGTGCCAGTAGTTCTAGGACCTTCGGGGCAGATACGCAGTATTTT. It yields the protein CASSSRTFGADTQYF.

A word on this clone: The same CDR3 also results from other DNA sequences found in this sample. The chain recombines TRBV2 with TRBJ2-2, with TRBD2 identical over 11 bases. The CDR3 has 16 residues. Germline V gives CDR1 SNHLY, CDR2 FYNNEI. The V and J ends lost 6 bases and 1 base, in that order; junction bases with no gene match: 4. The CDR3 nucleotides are TGTGCCAGCAGCCCCACTAGCGGGAGGAACACCGGGGAGCTGTTTTTT. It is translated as CASSPTSGRNTGELFF.

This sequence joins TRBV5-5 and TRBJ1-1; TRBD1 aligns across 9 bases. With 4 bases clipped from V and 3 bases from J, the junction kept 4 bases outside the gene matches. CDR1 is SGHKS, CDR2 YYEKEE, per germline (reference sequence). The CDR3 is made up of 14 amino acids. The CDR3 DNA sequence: TGTGCCAGCAGCCGGGGACAGGGCCACACTGAAGCTTTCTTT. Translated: CASSRGQGHTEAFF.

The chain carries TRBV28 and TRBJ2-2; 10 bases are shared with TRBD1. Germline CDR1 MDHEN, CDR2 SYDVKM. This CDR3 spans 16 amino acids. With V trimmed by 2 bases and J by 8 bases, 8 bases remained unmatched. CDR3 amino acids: CASSLAGTGVTGELFF. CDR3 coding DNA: TGTGCCAGCAGTTTAGCTGGGACAGGGGTAACGGGGGAGCTGTTTTTT.

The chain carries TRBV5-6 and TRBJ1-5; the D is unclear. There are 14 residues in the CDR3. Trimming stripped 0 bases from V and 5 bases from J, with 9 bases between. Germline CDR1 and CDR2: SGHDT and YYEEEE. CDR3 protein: CASSLVSDYQPQHF. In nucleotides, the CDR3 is TGTGCCAGCAGCTTGGTGTCGGATTATCAGCCCCAGCATTTT.

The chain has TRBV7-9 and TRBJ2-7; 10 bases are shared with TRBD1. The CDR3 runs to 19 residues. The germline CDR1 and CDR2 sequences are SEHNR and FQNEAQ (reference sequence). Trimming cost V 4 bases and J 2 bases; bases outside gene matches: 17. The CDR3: CASSSRKVERDRGPYEQYF. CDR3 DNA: TGTGCCAGCAGCTCTCGGAAGGTTGAGAGGGACAGGGGCCCCTACGAGCAGTACTTC.

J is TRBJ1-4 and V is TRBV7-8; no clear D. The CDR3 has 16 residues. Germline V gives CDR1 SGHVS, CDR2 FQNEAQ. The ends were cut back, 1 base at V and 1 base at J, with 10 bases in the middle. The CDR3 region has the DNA TGTGCCAGCAGCTTAGATAACGAGCGAACTAATGAAAAACTGTTTTTT. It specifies CASSLDNERTNEKLFF.

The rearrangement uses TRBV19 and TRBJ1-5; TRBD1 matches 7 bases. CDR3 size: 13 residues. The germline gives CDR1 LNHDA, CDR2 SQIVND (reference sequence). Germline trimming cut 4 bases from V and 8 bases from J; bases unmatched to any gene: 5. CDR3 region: CASSTTGLKPQHF. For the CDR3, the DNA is TGTGCCAGTAGTACGACAGGGTTGAAGCCCCAGCATTTT.

The CDR3, as DNA: TGTGCCAGCAGCTCCGGACTAGCCTACGAGCAGTACTTC. Translation: CASSSGLAYEQYF. The J gene is TRBJ2-7, the V gene TRBV7-8; 7 nucleotides match TRBD2. The CDR3 runs to 13 residues. J gave up 2 bases and V 4 bases, and 2 bases lay outside the gene matches. Germline CDR1 is SGHVS and CDR2 is FQNEAQ.

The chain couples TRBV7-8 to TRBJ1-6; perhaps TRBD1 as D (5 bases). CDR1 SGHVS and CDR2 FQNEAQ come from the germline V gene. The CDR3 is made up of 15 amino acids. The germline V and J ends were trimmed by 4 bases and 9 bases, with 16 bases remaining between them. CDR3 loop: CASSSLRVSVSPLHF. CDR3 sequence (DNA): TGTGCCAGCAGCTCGCTCAGGGTCTCGGTTTCACCCCTCCACTTT.

This CDR3 reads CASSLDRDSTDTQYF. DNA for the CDR3: TGTGCCAGCAGCTTAGACCGGGACTCCACAGATACGCAGTATTTT. The chain joins TRBV11-2 to TRBJ2-3, with TRBD2 as a possible D gene (6 bases). The V end was cut by 0 bases, the J end by 2 bases, with 9 bases between. CDR1 is SGHAT, CDR2 FQNNGV, per germline. The CDR3 length is 15 residues.

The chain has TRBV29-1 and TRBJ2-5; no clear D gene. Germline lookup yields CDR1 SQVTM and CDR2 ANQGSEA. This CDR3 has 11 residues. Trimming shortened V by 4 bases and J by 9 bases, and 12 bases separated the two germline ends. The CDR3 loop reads CSVGAPGAQYF. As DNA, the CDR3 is TGCAGCGTTGGTGCACCTGGGGCCCAGTACTTC.

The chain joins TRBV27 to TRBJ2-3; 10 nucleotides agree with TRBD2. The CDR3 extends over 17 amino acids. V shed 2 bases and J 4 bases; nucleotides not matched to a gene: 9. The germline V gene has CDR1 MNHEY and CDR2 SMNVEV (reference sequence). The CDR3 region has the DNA TGTGCCAGCAGTTTAGGGGTAGCGGGAGGATTCGCAGATACGCAGTATTTT. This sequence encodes CASSLGVAGGFADTQYF.

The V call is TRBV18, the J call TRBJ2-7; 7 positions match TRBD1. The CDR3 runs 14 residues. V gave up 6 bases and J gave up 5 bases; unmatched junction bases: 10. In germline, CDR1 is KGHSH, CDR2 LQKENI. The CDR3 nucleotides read TGTGCCAGCTCGCCCGGGACAGATTATAACGAGCAGTACTTC. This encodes CASSPGTDYNEQYF. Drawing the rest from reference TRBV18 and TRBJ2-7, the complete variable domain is NAGVMQNPRHLVRRRGQEARLRCSPMKGHSHVYWYRQLPEEGLKFMVYLQKENIIDESGMPKERFSAEFPKEGPSILRIQQVVRGDSAAYFCASSPGTDYNEQYFGPGTRLTVT.

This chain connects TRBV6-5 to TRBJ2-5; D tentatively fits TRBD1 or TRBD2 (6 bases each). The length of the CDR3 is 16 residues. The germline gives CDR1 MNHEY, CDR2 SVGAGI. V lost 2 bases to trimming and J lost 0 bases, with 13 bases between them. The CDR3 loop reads CASSYPRGTHQETQYF. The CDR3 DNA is TGTGCCAGCAGTTACCCGAGGGGGACTCACCAAGAGACCCAGTACTTC.

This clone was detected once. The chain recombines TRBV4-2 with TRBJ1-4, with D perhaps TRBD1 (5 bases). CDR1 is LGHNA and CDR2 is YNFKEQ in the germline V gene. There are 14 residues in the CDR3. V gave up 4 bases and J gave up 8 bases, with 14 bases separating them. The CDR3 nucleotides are TGTGCCAGCAGCCTAACCGGGACGCGGGAAAAACTGTTTTTT. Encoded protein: CASSLTGTREKLFF.

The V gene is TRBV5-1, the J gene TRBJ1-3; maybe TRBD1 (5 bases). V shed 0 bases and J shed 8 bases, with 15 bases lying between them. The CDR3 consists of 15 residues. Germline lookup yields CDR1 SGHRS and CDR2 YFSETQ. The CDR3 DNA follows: TGCGCCAGCAGCTTGGCCCGGCAGGGTGAACACACCATATATTTT. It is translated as CASSLARQGEHTIYF.

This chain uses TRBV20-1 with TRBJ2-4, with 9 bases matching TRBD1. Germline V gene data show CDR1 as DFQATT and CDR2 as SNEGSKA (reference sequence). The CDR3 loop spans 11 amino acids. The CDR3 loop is CGTGSKNIQYF. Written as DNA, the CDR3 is TGCGGGACAGGGTCCAAAAACATTCAGTACTTC.

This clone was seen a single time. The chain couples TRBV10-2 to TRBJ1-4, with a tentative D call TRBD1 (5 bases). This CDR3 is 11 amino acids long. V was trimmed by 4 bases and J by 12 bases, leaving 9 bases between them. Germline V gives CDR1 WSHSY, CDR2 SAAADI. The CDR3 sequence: CASSAPGELFF. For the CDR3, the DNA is TGCGCCAGCAGTGCCCCGGGGGAACTGTTTTTT.

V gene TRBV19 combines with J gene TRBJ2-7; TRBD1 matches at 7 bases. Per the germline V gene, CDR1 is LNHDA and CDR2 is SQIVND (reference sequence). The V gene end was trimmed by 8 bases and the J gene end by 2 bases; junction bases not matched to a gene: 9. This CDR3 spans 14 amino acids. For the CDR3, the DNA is TGTGCCAGTCAGGACAGGTATTCAACCTACGAGCAGTACTTC. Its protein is CASQDRYSTYEQYF.

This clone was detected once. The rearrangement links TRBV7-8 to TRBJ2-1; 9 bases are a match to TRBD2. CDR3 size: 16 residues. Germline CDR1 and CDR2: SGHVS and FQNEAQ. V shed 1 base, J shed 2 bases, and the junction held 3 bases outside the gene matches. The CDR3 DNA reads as TGTGCCAGCAGCTTAGGCCGACTAGCGGCCTACAATGAGCAGTTCTTC. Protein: CASSLGRLAAYNEQFF.

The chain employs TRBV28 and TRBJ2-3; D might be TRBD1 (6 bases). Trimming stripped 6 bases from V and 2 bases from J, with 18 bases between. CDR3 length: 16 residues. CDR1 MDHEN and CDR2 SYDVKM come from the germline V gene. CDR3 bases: TGTGCCAGCAGCCCCGCTGGATTGGGGGCCACAGATACGCAGTATTTT. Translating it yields CASSPAGLGATDTQYF.

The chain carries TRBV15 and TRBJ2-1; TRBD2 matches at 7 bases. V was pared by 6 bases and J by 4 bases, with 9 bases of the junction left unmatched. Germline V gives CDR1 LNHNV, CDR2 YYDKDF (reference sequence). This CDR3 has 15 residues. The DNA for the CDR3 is TGTGCCACCAGACCCGGGACTAACATTTACAATGAGCAGTTCTTC. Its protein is CATRPGTNIYNEQFF.

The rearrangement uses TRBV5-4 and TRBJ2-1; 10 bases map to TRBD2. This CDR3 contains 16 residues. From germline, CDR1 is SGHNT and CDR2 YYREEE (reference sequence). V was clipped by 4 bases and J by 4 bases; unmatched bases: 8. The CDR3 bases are TGTGCCAGCAGCCCTGCAGCGGGAGGGTTGTACAATGAGCAGTTCTTC. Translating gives CASSPAAGGLYNEQFF.

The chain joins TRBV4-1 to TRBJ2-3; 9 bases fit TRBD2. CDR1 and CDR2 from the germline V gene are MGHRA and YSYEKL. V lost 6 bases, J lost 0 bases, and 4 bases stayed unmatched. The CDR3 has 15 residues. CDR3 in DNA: TGCGCCAGCAGTCTGAGCGGGGGGAGCACAGATACGCAGTATTTT. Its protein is CASSLSGGSTDTQYF.

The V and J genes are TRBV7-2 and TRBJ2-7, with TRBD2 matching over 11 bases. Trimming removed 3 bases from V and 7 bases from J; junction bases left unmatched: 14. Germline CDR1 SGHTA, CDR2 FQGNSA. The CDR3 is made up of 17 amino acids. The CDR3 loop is CASSLEPGLAALREQYF. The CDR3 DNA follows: TGTGCCAGCAGCTTGGAGCCGGGACTAGCGGCTCTTCGGGAGCAGTACTTC.